The 2 T cell receptor beta chains in this list originate from one sample, sequenced in a study of CD8+ T cells in alopecia areata. TCR sequencing used cDNA made by reverse transcription of extracted RNA. Assay used: immunoSEQ multiplex PCR; TCRdb lists only in-frame clones, some missing. The repertoire has 60,000 to 70,000 clones, under 55% of them found once; the top ten carry about 17%. Sequenced here: CD8+ T cells sorted from blood, sampled at week 0. The source of these receptors is a human donor with alopecia areata.

The genes are TRBV25-1 and TRBJ2-5; TRBD1 matches 8 bases. The CDR3 sequence is 14 residues long. With 1 base clipped from V and 5 bases from J, the junction kept 3 bases outside the gene matches. Germline V gene lookup returns CDR1 MGHDK and CDR2 SYGVNS. CDR3 region: CASSEWTGRETQYF. For the CDR3, the DNA is TGTGCCAGCAGTGAATGGACAGGGAGGGAGACCCAGTACTTC.

CDR3 sequence reads: CSAISGSSYEQYF. The CDR3 nucleotides read TGCAGCGCCATTAGCGGGAGCTCCTACGAGCAGTACTTC. The V gene is TRBV29-1, the J gene TRBJ2-7; 9 positions match TRBD2. Trimming removed 7 bases from V and 0 bases from J; junction bases left unmatched: 4. The CDR3 is 13 residues long. CDR1 SQVTM and CDR2 ANQGSEA come from the germline V gene.